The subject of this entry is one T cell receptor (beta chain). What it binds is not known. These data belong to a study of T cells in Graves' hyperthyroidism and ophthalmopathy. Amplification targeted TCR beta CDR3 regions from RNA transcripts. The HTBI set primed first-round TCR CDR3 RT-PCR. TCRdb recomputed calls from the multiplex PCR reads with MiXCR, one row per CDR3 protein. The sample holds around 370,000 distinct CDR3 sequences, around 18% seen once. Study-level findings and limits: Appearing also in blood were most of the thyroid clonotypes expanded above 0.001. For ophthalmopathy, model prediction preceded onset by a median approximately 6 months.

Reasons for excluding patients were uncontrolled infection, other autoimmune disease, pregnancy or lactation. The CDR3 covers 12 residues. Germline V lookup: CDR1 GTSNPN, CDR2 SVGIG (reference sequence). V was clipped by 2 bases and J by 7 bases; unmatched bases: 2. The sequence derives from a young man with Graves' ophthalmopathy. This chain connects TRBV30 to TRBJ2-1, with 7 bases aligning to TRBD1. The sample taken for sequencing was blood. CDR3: CAWSTGVNEQFF. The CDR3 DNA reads TGTGCCTGGAGTACAGGGGTTAATGAGCAGTTCTTC.